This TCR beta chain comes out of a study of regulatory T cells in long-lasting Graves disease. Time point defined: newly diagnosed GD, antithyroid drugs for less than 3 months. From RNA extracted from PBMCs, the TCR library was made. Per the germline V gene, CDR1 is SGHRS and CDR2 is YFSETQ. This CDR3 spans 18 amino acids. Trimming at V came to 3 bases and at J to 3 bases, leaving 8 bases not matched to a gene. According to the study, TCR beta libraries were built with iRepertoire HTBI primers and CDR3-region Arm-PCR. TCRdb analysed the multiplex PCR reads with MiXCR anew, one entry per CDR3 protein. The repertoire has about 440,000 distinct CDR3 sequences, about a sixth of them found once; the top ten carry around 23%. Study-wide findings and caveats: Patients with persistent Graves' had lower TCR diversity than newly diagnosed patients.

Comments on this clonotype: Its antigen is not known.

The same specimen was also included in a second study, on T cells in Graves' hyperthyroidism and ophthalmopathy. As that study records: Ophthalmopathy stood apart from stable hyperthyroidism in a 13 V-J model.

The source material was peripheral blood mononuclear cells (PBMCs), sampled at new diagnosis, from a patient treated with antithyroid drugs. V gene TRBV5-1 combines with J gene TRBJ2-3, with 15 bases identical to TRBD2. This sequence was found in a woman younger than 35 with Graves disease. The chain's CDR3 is CASSSGLAGGVGTDTQYF. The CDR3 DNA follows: TGCGCCAGCAGCTCCGGACTAGCGGGAGGGGTAGGAACAGATACGCAGTATTTT.